The rows below give T cell receptor beta chains drawn from one sample of a study of CD4 and CD8 cells across lung adenocarcinoma regions. Using its own MiXCR run on the PCR reads, TCRdb lists one record per CDR3 protein. Counted here are tens of thousands of distinct CDR3 sequences, roughly half occurring once; the ten biggest clones make up 48%. The sample comprised CD8+ T cells from the center of a lung tumor. The receptors were sampled from a male donor with lung adenocarcinoma. The CD4 and CD8 labels of this study may be unreliable. The CDR3 runs from the conserved cysteine through the conserved F or W. Each record gives: J gene, V gene, D gene, clone size, CDR3 DNA, CDR3 protein. A D gene is named only where the DNA matches it firmly. The listing skips clone size in some rows; elsewhere it reads once, few, many or a size class.

J: TRBJ2-6; V: TRBV6-1; D: .; size: few; DNA: TGTGCCAGCATTCGAAATGGTCGGCAGGCCCGTTCAGCCAACGTCCTGACTTTC; CDR3: CASIRNGRQARSANVLTF
J: TRBJ2-5; V: TRBV28; D: .; size: .; DNA: TGTGCCAGCAGCAATGGAAGGGGGGGGGGGACAGCAGAGACCCAGTACTTC; CDR3: CASSNGRGGGTAETQYF
J: TRBJ2-4; V: TRBV7-6; D: .; size: many; DNA: TGTGCCAGCAGCCCCTCGGTGACCCGACTAGCCAAAAACATTCAGTACTTC; CDR3: CASSPSVTRLAKNIQYF
J: TRBJ2-7; V: TRBV6-1; D: TRBD1; size: .; DNA: TGTGCCAGCAGAGCCGGGACAGGGTACTACGAGCAGTACTTC; CDR3: CASRAGTGYYEQYF
J: TRBJ2-7; V: TRBV12-3/TRBV12-4; D: TRBD1; size: many; DNA: TGTGCCAGCAGTTCGGGACAGTTACTCTACGAGCAGTACTTC; CDR3: CASSSGQLLYEQYF
J: TRBJ2-3; V: TRBV6-1; D: .; size: .; DNA: TGTGCCAGCAGTGAACTCCCCGGCCCAGATACCCAGTATTTC; CDR3: CASSELPGPDTQYF
J: TRBJ2-5; V: TRBV7-3; D: .; size: .; DNA: TGTGCCAGCAGCTTAAGGGCCCAGGGGCCTACAGAGACCCAGTACTTC; CDR3: CASSLRAQGPTETQYF
J: TRBJ1-6; V: TRBV11-2; D: TRBD1; size: .; DNA: TGTGCCAGCAGCCTTGAGACAGGGGGGTATTCACCCCTCCACTTT; CDR3: CASSLETGGYSPLHF
J: TRBJ2-7; V: TRBV6-1; D: TRBD2; size: .; DNA: TGTGCCAGCAGTGTTGCGGGAGACCCGTTCCACGAGCAGTACTTC; CDR3: CASSVAGDPFHEQYF
J: TRBJ2-1; V: TRBV6-1; D: .; size: .; DNA: TGTGCCAGCATAAACCACAATGAGCAGTTCTTC; CDR3: CASINHNEQFF
J: TRBJ2-1; V: TRBV27; D: .; size: few; DNA: TGTGCCAGCAGCCTAGCGAGAAGCTCCTACAATGAGCAGTTCTTC; CDR3: CASSLARSSYNEQFF
J: TRBJ1-1; V: TRBV6-5; D: TRBD1; size: many; DNA: TGTGCCAGCAGTTTCGGGACAGGGCGCACTGAAGCTTTCTTT; CDR3: CASSFGTGRTEAFF
J: TRBJ2-2; V: TRBV4-1; D: .; size: .; DNA: TGCGCCAGCACCCTGGTCCCAGGACCGGGCGGGCTGTTTTTT; CDR3: CASTLVPGPGGLFF
J: TRBJ2-3; V: TRBV6-1; D: .; size: .; DNA: TGTGCCAGGGGGAAAGGGGGACGTGCGGAAGATACGCAGTATTTT; CDR3: CARGKGGRAEDTQYF
J: TRBJ2-1; V: TRBV6-4; D: .; size: few; DNA: TGTGCCAGCAGTGGCCAAGCAAGTGGGGGTGAGCAGTTCTTC; CDR3: CASSGQASGGEQFF
J: TRBJ2-5; V: TRBV7-6; D: TRBD2; size: .; DNA: TGTGCCAGCAGCTTAGAAGCGGGAGGGCCGGGAAAGACCCAGTACTTC; CDR3: CASSLEAGGPGKTQYF
J: TRBJ2-1; V: TRBV5-4; D: TRBD2; size: few; DNA: TGTGCCAGCAGTAGACTAGCGGGAGCGGATGAGCAGTTCTTC; CDR3: CASSRLAGADEQFF
J: TRBJ2-6; V: TRBV10-1; D: .; size: many; DNA: TGCGCCAGCAGTGAGGAAATTCCGGGACTGAGCTCTGGGGCCAACGTCCTGACTTTC; CDR3: CASSEEIPGLSSGANVLTF
J: TRBJ2-7; V: TRBV9; D: .; size: once; DNA: TGTGCCAGCAGCGTAAACAGCATGGGGTACGAGCAGTACTTC; CDR3: CASSVNSMGYEQYF
J: TRBJ2-1; V: TRBV6-1; D: TRBD2; size: .; DNA: TGTGCCAGCAGCGCTAGCGGGAGGGCGCTTAAGCAGTTCTTC; CDR3: CASSASGRALKQFF
J: TRBJ2-3; V: TRBV6-1; D: TRBD2; size: many; DNA: TGTGCCAGCAGTGGACTAGCGGGAGGGCCAGATACGCAGTATTTT; CDR3: CASSGLAGGPDTQYF
J: TRBJ2-1; V: TRBV5-1; D: TRBD2; size: .; DNA: TGCGCCAGCAGCTTCCCCGGGACTAGCGGGGGAAGCTCCTACAATGAGCAGTTCTTC; CDR3: CASSFPGTSGGSSYNEQFF
J: TRBJ2-5; V: TRBV7-2; D: .; size: .; DNA: TGTGCGGGCACCCGCGGGCGGGGCGGAAAGATCCAGTACTTC; CDR3: CAGTRGRGGKIQYF
J: TRBJ2-4; V: TRBV6-1; D: .; size: .; DNA: TGTGCCAGCAGTCTCGTGGGCAATGAGCAGTACTTC; CDR3: CASSLVGNEQYF
J: TRBJ2-3; V: TRBV6-1; D: .; size: .; DNA: TGTGCCAGCAGGGGAACCCGGGCTGTCGGGACCGATGAGCAGTATTTT; CDR3: CASRGTRAVGTDEQYF
J: TRBJ2-7; V: TRBV6-1; D: TRBD2; size: .; DNA: TGTGCCAGCAGCCAAACTAGCGGGAGCTCCTACGAGCAGTACTTC; CDR3: CASSQTSGSSYEQYF
J: TRBJ1-5; V: TRBV6-1; D: TRBD1; size: .; DNA: TGTGCCAGCAGCGAGAGACAGGGGGCCTATAGCAATCAGCCCCAGCATTTT; CDR3: CASSERQGAYSNQPQHF
J: TRBJ2-1; V: TRBV6-1; D: TRBD2; size: medium-sized; DNA: TGTGCCAGCAGTGAACCTAGCGGGATCAATGAGCAGTTCTTC; CDR3: CASSEPSGINEQFF
J: TRBJ2-7; V: TRBV6-5; D: .; size: many; DNA: TGTGCCAGCAGTTACCCCACCCGGGGCGGGGAGCAGTACTTC; CDR3: CASSYPTRGGEQYF
J: TRBJ2-3; V: TRBV11-3; D: TRBD1; size: few; DNA: TGTGCCAGCAGCCCTTCACAGGGGTCAGATACGCAGTATTTT; CDR3: CASSPSQGSDTQYF
J: TRBJ2-5; V: TRBV9; D: .; size: .; DNA: TGTGCCAGCAGCGTAGGCCCCCAGGGGGGTGCCCAAGAGACCCAGTACTTC; CDR3: CASSVGPQGGAQETQYF
J: TRBJ2-5; V: TRBV14; D: TRBD1; size: .; DNA: TGTGCCAGCAGCCAGGGACAGGGTCTAACCCAGTACTTC; CDR3: CASSQGQGLTQYF
J: TRBJ2-7; V: TRBV6-1; D: TRBD2; size: few; DNA: TGTGCCAGCATGCGGGGGTCTACCTACGAGCAGTACTTC; CDR3: CASMRGSTYEQYF